This TCR beta chain was sequenced in a study of long-term antiretroviral therapy in people with HIV. This CDR3 has 13 amino acids. CDR1 SGHRS and CDR2 YFSETQ come from the germline V gene. The J segment lost 8 bases and the V segment lost 4 bases, leaving 4 bases of the junction unmatched. In the United States, treatment was given to all participants with HIV. With survey level as its setting, the immunoSEQ assay was v3.0. Only in-frame clones appear in the TCRdb table, and some are missing; sequencing was by immunoSEQ multiplex PCR. The sample consists of roughly 17,000 clones, about 80% of them appearing once.

The chain uses TRBV5-1 and TRBJ1-2, with 11 nucleotides matching TRBD1. The sample consisted of unsorted PBMCs, taken 0.3 years before starting antiretroviral therapy. The clonotype was recovered from a man in his forties or fifties with HIV. As DNA, the CDR3 is TGCGCCAGCAGCCTGGGACAGGGGGACGGCTACACCTTC. It translates to CASSLGQGDGYTF. The complete variable domain, with remaining parts taken from reference TRBV5-1 and TRBJ1-2, reads KAGVTQTPRYLIKTRGQQVTLSCSPISGHRSVSWYQQTPGQGLQFLFEYFSETQRNKGNFPGRFSGRQFSNSRSEMNVSTLELGDSALYLCASSLGQGDGYTFGSGTRLTVV.